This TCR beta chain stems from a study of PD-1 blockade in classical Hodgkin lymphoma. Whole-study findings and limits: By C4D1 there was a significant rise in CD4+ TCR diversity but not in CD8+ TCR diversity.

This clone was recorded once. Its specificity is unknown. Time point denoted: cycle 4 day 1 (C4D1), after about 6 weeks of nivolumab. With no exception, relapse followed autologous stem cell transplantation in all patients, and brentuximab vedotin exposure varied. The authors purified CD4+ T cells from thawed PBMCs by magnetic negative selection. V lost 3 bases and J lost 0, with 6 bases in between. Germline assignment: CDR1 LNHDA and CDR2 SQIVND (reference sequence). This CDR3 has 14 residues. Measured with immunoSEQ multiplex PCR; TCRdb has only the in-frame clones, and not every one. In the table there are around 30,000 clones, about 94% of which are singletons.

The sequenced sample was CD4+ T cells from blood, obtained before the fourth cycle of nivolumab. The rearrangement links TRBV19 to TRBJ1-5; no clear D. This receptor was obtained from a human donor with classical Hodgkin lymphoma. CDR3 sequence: CASSISYSNQPQHF. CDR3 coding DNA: TGTGCCAGTAGTATCAGTTATAGCAATCAGCCCCAGCATTTT.